Following are 27 T cell receptor beta chains from one sample sequenced in a study of response to subunit inactivated influenza vaccine. One entry per CDR3 protein, called by TCRdb with MiXCR from the RT-PCR reads. The data show over 400,000 distinct CDR3 sequences, approximately 11% seen once. This sample comprised PBMCs from blood, obtained around seven weeks after vaccination. All receptors derive from a man aged 45-60 years who received an inactivated influenza vaccine.

The chain has TRBV9 and TRBJ1-1, with 7 bases fitting TRBD1. CDR3 length: 15 residues. V dropped 2 bases and J dropped 3; count of bases not matched to a gene: 7. Germline V gene data show CDR1 as SGDLS and CDR2 as YYNGEE. CDR3 residues: CASSVETGMDTEAFF. As DNA, the CDR3 is TGTGCCAGCAGCGTCGAGACAGGGATGGACACTGAAGCTTTCTTT.

This clonotype has a handful of counts. The rearrangement joins TRBV29-1 to TRBJ2-5; D not resolved. Trimming cost V 3 bases and J 5 bases, with 10 bases left between them. The CDR3 is 12 residues long. The V gene's germline CDR1 is SQVTM and CDR2 ANQGSEA. The CDR3 sequence: CSVDKGWETQYF. The CDR3 DNA follows: TGCAGCGTTGATAAGGGCTGGGAGACCCAGTACTTC.

This clonotype was counted ten times or more. The chain has TRBV20-1 and TRBJ2-1; D might be TRBD1 (5 bases). The CDR3 sequence is 12 residues long. V was cut by 5 bases and J by 6 bases, with 11 bases left in between. The V gene's germline CDR1 is DFQATT and CDR2 SNEGSKA (reference sequence). CDR3 protein: CSAGALSNEQFF. The CDR3 DNA reads TGCAGTGCTGGGGCCCTTTCCAATGAGCAGTTCTTC.

The chain is built from TRBV29-1 and TRBJ1-1, with 8 bases matching TRBD1. V lost 5 bases and J lost 12; bases outside the gene matches: 14. CDR1 and CDR2 (germline): SQVTM, ANQGSEA. CDR3 length: 13 amino acids. The CDR3 loop reads CSVINSTGVETFF. CDR3 coding DNA: TGCAGCGTTATTAACTCGACAGGGGTTGAGACTTTCTTT.

CDR3 sequence: CATSRDPGLAGVAYNEQFF. The CDR3, as DNA: TGTGCCACCAGCAGAGATCCCGGACTAGCGGGGGTCGCCTACAATGAGCAGTTCTTC. J is TRBJ2-1 and V is TRBV15, with 13 bases aligning to TRBD2. The CDR3 runs to 19 residues. The ends lost 0 bases at V and 2 bases at J; junction bases unmatched: 7. Germline V gives CDR1 LNHNV, CDR2 YYDKDF (reference sequence).

This clonotype has ten or more counts. The genes are TRBV12-3 or TRBV12-4 and TRBJ2-2, with 12 bases identical to TRBD2. V shed 6 bases and J 4 bases; nucleotides not matched to a gene: 3. CDR3 length: 15 amino acids. In nucleotides, the CDR3 is TGTGCCAGCAGGAGGACTAGCGGGGCCACCGGGGAGCTGTTTTTT. Its translation: CASRRTSGATGELFF.

The sample holds many counts of this clonotype. V is TRBV12-3 or TRBV12-4 and J is TRBJ2-3, with 7 bases fitting TRBD2. The junction had 5 bases not matched to a gene; V was cut back by 8 bases and J by 0 bases. The CDR3 length is 14 residues. The CDR3, as DNA: TGTGCCAGCTTCCCTAGCGGAAGCACAGATACGCAGTATTTT. The encoded protein is CASFPSGSTDTQYF.

This clonotype was counted only a few times. V is TRBV10-3 and J is TRBJ2-3, with TRBD2 matching 7 bases. Trimming removed 10 bases from V and 4 bases from J; junction bases left unmatched: 17. The CDR3 runs 16 residues. Looked up from germline, CDR1 is ENHRY and CDR2 is SYGVKD. DNA for the CDR3: TGTGCCACGACAGTCACGGGCGGGGGTTCCGCAGATACGCAGTATTTT. This translates into CATTVTGGGSADTQYF.

This clonotype was counted at least ten times. The V call is TRBV7-2, the J call TRBJ2-1; TRBD2 matches 7 bases. The CDR3 totals 15 residues. The germline V gene encodes CDR1 SGHTA and CDR2 FQGNSA. Trimming at V came to 1 base and at J to 4 bases, leaving 4 bases not matched to a gene. The CDR3 sequence is CASSLVSGQYNEQFF. For the CDR3, the DNA is TGTGCCAGCAGCTTAGTTAGCGGGCAGTACAATGAGCAGTTCTTC.

This clonotype has a handful of counts. The chain recombines TRBV12-3 or TRBV12-4 with TRBJ2-3; D is perhaps TRBD2 (6 bases). With 4 bases removed from V and 4 bases from J, the gap between germline ends came to 6 bases. The CDR3 sequence is 12 residues long. The CDR3 loop is CASSSSADTQYF. In DNA, the CDR3 is TGTGCCAGCAGTTCTAGCGCAGATACGCAGTATTTT.

There are a few counts of this clonotype. The gene calls are TRBV20-1 and TRBJ2-1; 7 bases fit TRBD2. J lost 3 bases, V lost 0 bases, and 5 bases had no gene match. CDR3 length: 15 amino acids. Germline assignment: CDR1 DFQATT and CDR2 SNEGSKA (reference sequence). Written as DNA, the CDR3 is TGCAGTGCTAGAGATGGGGCGGGAGACTACAATGAGCAGTTCTTC. Its protein product is CSARDGAGDYNEQFF.

This clonotype was seen ten or more times. The chain joins TRBV7-2 to TRBJ1-5; D uncertain. Germline V gives CDR1 SGHTA, CDR2 FQGNSA. V lost 3 bases to trimming and J lost 8 bases, with 11 bases between them. CDR3 length: 13 residues. The CDR3 bases are TGTGCCAGCAGCTTCTCTACGGGAAAGCCCCAGCATTTT. Its protein product is CASSFSTGKPQHF.

The chain's CDR3 is CASSLLGTSGLGSYNEQFF. For the CDR3, the DNA is TGTGCCAGCAGTTTATTGGGGACTAGCGGATTAGGATCCTACAATGAGCAGTTCTTC. V usage is TRBV27 and J usage is TRBJ2-1; 11 bases agree with TRBD2. Losses at the gene ends were 1 base for V and 1 base for J; bases not matched to a gene: 9. The CDR3 extends over 19 amino acids. Germline loops: CDR1 MNHEY, CDR2 SMNVEV (reference sequence).

V is TRBV20-1 and J is TRBJ2-3; 13 bases line up with TRBD2. Per the germline V gene, CDR1 is DFQATT and CDR2 is SNEGSKA (reference sequence). The junction had 0 bases not matched to a gene; V was cut back by 1 base and J by 5 bases. The CDR3 is made up of 14 amino acids. CDR3 nucleotide sequence: TGCAGTGCTAGAGGGACTAGCGGGGGAGATACGCAGTATTTT. This gives the protein CSARGTSGGDTQYF.

This sequence joins TRBV20-1 and TRBJ2-3; 8 nucleotides match TRBD2. CDR1 DFQATT and CDR2 SNEGSKA come from the germline V gene (reference sequence). The CDR3 covers 15 residues. V lost 6 bases and J lost 1; bases outside the gene matches: 9. The CDR3 reads CSAPSGGPRTDTQYF. The CDR3 bases are TGCAGTGCCCCTTCGGGGGGGCCCCGCACAGATACGCAGTATTTT.

The rearrangement joins TRBV7-8 to TRBJ1-5; D is undetermined. V shed 5 bases and J shed 6 bases, with 11 bases lying between them. The germline V gene encodes CDR1 SGHVS and CDR2 FQNEAQ. The CDR3 consists of 13 residues. CDR3 loop: CASSTRFGQPQHF. The DNA for the CDR3 is TGTGCCAGCAGCACCCGATTCGGTCAGCCCCAGCATTTT.

Many counts were recorded for this clonotype. The rearrangement joins TRBV5-4 to TRBJ2-1, with TRBD2 matching over 7 bases. The CDR3 totals 17 residues. V lost 0 bases and J lost 0; bases outside the gene matches: 6. Germline V CDR1 and CDR2: SGHNT, YYREEE (reference sequence). The CDR3 sequence: CASSLAYGRSSYNEQFF. The CDR3 nucleotides are TGTGCCAGCAGCTTGGCTTACGGGAGGAGCTCCTACAATGAGCAGTTCTTC.

The chain recombines TRBV12-3 or TRBV12-4 with TRBJ2-1; D gene ambiguous. This CDR3 has 14 residues. V was pared by 3 bases and J by 9 bases, with 15 bases between. CDR3 residues: CASSLYSTLGEQFF. DNA for the CDR3: TGTGCCAGCAGTTTGTACTCAACGCTCGGTGAGCAGTTCTTC.

There are a few counts of this clonotype. V is TRBV28 and J is TRBJ2-5, with TRBD1 as a possible D gene (5 bases). This CDR3 spans 14 amino acids. The germline V gene encodes CDR1 MDHEN and CDR2 SYDVKM. Trimming pared 2 bases from V and 5 bases from J, leaving 12 bases between. The CDR3 region is CASSLRSGWETQYF. CDR3 sequence (DNA): TGTGCCAGCAGTTTAAGGTCAGGGTGGGAGACCCAGTACTTC.

The chain couples TRBV29-1 to TRBJ2-2; 8 nucleotides align to TRBD2. The CDR3 is 14 residues long. Trimming at V came to 3 bases and at J to 2 bases, leaving 2 bases not matched to a gene. Germline V gene data show CDR1 as SQVTM and CDR2 as ANQGSEA. As DNA, the CDR3 is TGCAGCGTTGACCTAGCGGGCAACACCGGGGAGCTGTTTTTT. This translates into CSVDLAGNTGELFF.

This clonotype was detected a few times. The chain joins TRBV10-3 to TRBJ2-7, with TRBD1 matching over 8 bases. Trimming at V came to 3 bases and at J to 6 bases, leaving 1 base not matched to a gene. The CDR3 sequence is 12 residues long. CDR1 is ENHRY and CDR2 is SYGVKD in the germline V gene. Written as DNA, the CDR3 is TGTGCCATCAGTGAACAGGGGGGCGAGCAGTACTTC. Translating gives CAISEQGGEQYF.

The chain recombines TRBV11-2 with TRBJ2-1; the match to TRBD2 covers 10 bases. Looked up from germline, CDR1 is SGHAT and CDR2 is FQNNGV. V was clipped by 5 bases and J by 2 bases; unmatched bases: 9. The length of the CDR3 is 17 residues. CDR3 in amino acids: CASSVVSGRAAYNEQFF. CDR3 DNA sequence: TGTGCCAGCAGCGTGGTGAGCGGGAGGGCCGCCTACAATGAGCAGTTCTTC.

This clonotype appeared a few times. The chain employs TRBV20-1 and TRBJ2-1; tentative D call: TRBD2 (6 bases). CDR1 and CDR2 from the germline V gene are DFQATT and SNEGSKA (reference sequence). This CDR3 comprises 16 residues. Trimming removed 0 bases at V and 7 bases at J, with 19 bases between. The CDR3 coding sequence is TGCAGTGCTAGAGATAGCGGCAGGGTATCCTTAAATGAGCAGTTCTTC. Its translation is CSARDSGRVSLNEQFF.

The chain recombines TRBV7-9 with TRBJ1-1; D may be TRBD1 (6 bases). V gave up 5 bases and J gave up 2 bases, with 15 bases separating them. This CDR3 is built from 15 residues. Germline CDR1 is SEHNR and CDR2 is FQNEAQ (reference sequence). CDR3 sequence reads: CASSHGKGQNTEAFF. The DNA for the CDR3 is TGTGCCAGCAGCCACGGCAAGGGACAAAACACTGAAGCTTTCTTT.

This clonotype came up many times. This chain links TRBV6-5 with TRBJ1-2; D unresolved. Germline V gene lookup returns CDR1 MNHEY and CDR2 SVGAGI. The CDR3 covers 12 residues. Between the trimmed V and J ends, which lost 6 bases and 7 bases, there was a span of 12 bases. This CDR3 is CASRGQTRGYTF. In DNA, the CDR3 is TGTGCCAGCAGAGGGCAAACTCGTGGCTACACCTTC.

The chain uses TRBV20-1 and TRBJ2-2; no clear D. Trimming left V 4 bases short and J 1 base short, with 7 bases between. This CDR3 is 13 amino acids long. The germline gives CDR1 DFQATT, CDR2 SNEGSKA (reference sequence). The DNA for the CDR3 is TGCAGTGCTACGTCGCGGAACACCGGGGAGCTGTTTTTT. This sequence encodes CSATSRNTGELFF.

The chain carries TRBV29-1 and TRBJ1-5; maybe TRBD1 (5 bases). Per the germline V gene, CDR1 is SQVTM and CDR2 is ANQGSEA. V was shortened by 4 bases and J by 2 bases, with 9 bases between the two germline ends. The CDR3 extends over 13 amino acids. CDR3 sequence reads: CSVVGGGNQPQHF. The CDR3 nucleotides read TGCAGCGTTGTTGGGGGGGGCAATCAGCCCCAGCATTTT.